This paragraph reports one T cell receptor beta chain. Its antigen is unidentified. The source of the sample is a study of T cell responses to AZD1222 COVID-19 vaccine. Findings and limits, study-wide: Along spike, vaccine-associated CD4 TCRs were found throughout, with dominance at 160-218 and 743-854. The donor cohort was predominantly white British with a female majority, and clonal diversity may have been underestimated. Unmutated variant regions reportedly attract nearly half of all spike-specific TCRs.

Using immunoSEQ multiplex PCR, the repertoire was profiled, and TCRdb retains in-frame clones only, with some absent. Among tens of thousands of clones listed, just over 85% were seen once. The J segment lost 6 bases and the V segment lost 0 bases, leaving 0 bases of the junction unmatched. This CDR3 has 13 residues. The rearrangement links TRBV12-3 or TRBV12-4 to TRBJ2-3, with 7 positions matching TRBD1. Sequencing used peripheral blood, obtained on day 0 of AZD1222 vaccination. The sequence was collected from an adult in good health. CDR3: CASSLATGDTQYF. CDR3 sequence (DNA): TGTGCCAGCAGTTTAGCGACAGGGGATACGCAGTATTTT.